This T cell receptor (beta chain) was observed in a study of shared clonotypes between healthy human individuals. CD4+ cells yielded CD45RA+ naive and CD45RA-negative memory subsets. About this clone itself: Its antigen is currently unknown.

Deletions cut 5 bases from V and 8 bases from J, with 9 bases between. The CDR3 is made up of 11 amino acids. Germline CDR1 is LNHDA and CDR2 is SQIVND (reference sequence). The repertoire was sequenced with immunoSEQ multiplex PCR; TCRdb's copy has only in-frame clones and lacks some. Of about 1 million clones listed, around 76% are singletons. Study results and limitations: Several donors held about 4.6% of naive CD4 clonotypes in common. Larger estimated richness was generally seen in naive subsets than in memory subsets.

V is TRBV19 and J is TRBJ1-1; D remains ambiguous. The material sequenced was memory CD4+ T cells sorted from blood. Subset of the sample: CD45RA-negative fraction. The clonotype originates from a man aged 18 to 29 in good health. As DNA, the CDR3 is TGTGCCAGTAGTCTCCAGCGCGAAGCTTTCTTT. It encodes CASSLQREAFF.